The entry below describes one T cell receptor beta chain. The clone's antigen remains unknown. Nothing much larger sits one base from this clone, and base qualities are not available. DNA was extracted from blood mononuclear cells, with the same DNA used for both TCR and STAT3 sequencing. TCRbeta libraries were sequenced on an Illumina MiSeq, averaging about 38,000 productive templates per sample. TCRbeta CDR3 libraries were generated with the immunoSEQ assay using multiplex PCR amplification. Turning to the authors' computational methods: Repertoire diversity was calculated as previously defined, with values near 0 taken to indicate extremely monoclonal samples. This is the immuneACCESS table as TCRdb keeps it, with only in-frame sequences that have V and J called. A part of the clones is gone; compared with another copy, unresolved V genes explain less than half, and the rest is unexplained. V, J and clone size derive from that table, while D and trimming were established from the DNA sequence. The sample contains fewer than 15,000 clones, 88% of them found a single time. In total, the top ten clones hold roughly an eighth of the sample.

V is reduced by 4 bases and J by 9 bases, leaving a spacing of 16 bases between them. According to the germline V gene, CDR1 reads SGHDN and CDR2 reads FVKESK. Including the terminal cysteine and phenylalanine, the CDR3 comprises 14 residues. CDR3 DNA only is kept here, 42 bases in frame from base 1. This sample is part of a study of STAT3 mutations in large granular lymphocyte leukemia (dated by TCRdb to about 2019). Background on the whole study: About half of the T-LGLL patients who underwent longitudinal sequencing carried canonical activating STAT3 mutations. Serial deep sequencing of TCRbeta CDR3 and STAT3 was performed in patients with T-cell large granular lymphocyte leukemia to reconstruct clonal hierarchy and dynamics. As controls, the study also included longitudinal sequencing of a couple of patients with natural killer LGL leukemia. On average, sequencing was done at more than 3 time points per patient, with the number of samplings ranging from 2 to 8. From an initial cohort of roughly 220 LGL patients, about 17 representative T-LGLL cases were picked for longitudinal TCRbeta and STAT3 sequencing. One or more immunosuppressive therapy regimens were given to more than half of T-LGLL patients, and hematologic response was seen in 40% to 50% of the treated patients. The investigation overall reported the following: The linking of therapy response to changes in TCR clonal burden was complicated by variable intervals between samplings and differing treatment regimens. In several patients, dominant TCR clone burden exceeded STAT3 mutant burden, suggesting STAT3 mutation arose secondarily within a pre-expanded clone. All T-LGLL patients had at least one immunodominant TCRbeta clonotype, and roughly half had multiple immunodominant subclonotypes. TCR clonotype switching after therapy was observed in 6 of 18 patients, and all newly emerging clones were found to be STAT3 wild type. Persisting codominant clonotypes in some patients meant a small but highly pathogenic clone may have been missed. Because no samples were available when a clone first appeared, clonal expansion had to be inferred from samplings taken at other points.

Sequenced sample: PBMCs. The sequence links TRBV14 to TRBJ2-1; the D gene is possibly TRBD1 or TRBD2, each agreeing over 6 bases. This TCR was sampled from a human donor with T large granular lymphocyte leukemia. Some clones in this sample may be carry-over from other donors' samples. The DNA reads TGTGCCAGCAGCCGGTCGGGGGCCCCCCCTGAGCAGTTCTTC. Protein translation: CASSRSGAPPEQFF.